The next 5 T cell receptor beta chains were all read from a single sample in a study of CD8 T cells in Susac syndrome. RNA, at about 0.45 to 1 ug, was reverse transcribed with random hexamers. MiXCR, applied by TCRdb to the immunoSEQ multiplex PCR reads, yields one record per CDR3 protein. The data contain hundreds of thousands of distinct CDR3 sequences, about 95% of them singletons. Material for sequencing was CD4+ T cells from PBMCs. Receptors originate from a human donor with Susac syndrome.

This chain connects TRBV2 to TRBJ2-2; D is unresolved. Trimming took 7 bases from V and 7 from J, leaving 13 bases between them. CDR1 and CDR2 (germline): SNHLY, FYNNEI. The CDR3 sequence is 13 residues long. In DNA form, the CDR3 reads TGTGCCAGCAACCAGGAGAGGCGCGGGGAGCTGTTTTTT. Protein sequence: CASNQERRGELFF.

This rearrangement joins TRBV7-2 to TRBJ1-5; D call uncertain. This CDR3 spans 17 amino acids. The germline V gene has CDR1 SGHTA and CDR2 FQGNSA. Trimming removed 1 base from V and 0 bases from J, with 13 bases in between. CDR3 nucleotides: TGTGCCAGCAGCTTAGATTCCCAGTCGGTTAGCAATCAGCCCCAGCATTTT. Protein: CASSLDSQSVSNQPQHF.

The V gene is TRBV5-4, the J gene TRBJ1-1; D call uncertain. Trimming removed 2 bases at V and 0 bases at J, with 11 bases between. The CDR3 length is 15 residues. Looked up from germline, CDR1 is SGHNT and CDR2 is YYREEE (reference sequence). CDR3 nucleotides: TGTGCCAGCAGCTTTGGAGGGCAGGTGAACACTGAAGCTTTCTTT. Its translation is CASSFGGQVNTEAFF.

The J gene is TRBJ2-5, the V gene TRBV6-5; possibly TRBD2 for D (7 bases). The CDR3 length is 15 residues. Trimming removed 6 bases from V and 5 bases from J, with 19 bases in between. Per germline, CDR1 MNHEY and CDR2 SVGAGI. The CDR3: CASRTGPGRGETQYF. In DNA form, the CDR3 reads TGTGCCAGCAGGACCGGCCCGGGGAGGGGGGAGACCCAGTACTTC.

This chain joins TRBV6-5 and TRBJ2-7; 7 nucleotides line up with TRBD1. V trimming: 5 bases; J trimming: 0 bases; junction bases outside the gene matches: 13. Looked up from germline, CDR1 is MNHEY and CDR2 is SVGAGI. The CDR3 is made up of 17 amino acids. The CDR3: CASSNPGDSLSSYEQYF. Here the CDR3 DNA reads TGTGCCAGCAGTAACCCCGGGGACAGCCTGAGCTCCTACGAGCAGTACTTC.